Shown below are 27 T cell receptor beta chains from a single sample sequenced in a study of blood T cells in healthy people across ages. A J-beta primer mix and a sample-barcoded 5' primer were used in a second PCR of roughly 7 to 12 cycles. From the 5' RACE reads, TCRdb called clonotypes with MiXCR, one entry per CDR3 protein. This sample has some 940,000 distinct CDR3 sequences, with almost 30% found just once. These data were also reused for a study on T cells of mothers and their children.

Sample: blood. The origin of the receptors is a woman aged 40 to 50 in good health.

The gene calls are TRBV4-2 and TRBJ1-2; 9 bases are a match to TRBD1. Germline-derived CDR1 and CDR2 are LGHNA and YNFKEQ. This CDR3 comprises 17 residues. V shed 2 bases and J 2 bases; nucleotides not matched to a gene: 9. The CDR3: CASSQSSLDRGNYGYTF. The CDR3 DNA follows: TGTGCCAGCAGCCAAAGCTCTCTTGACAGGGGGAACTATGGCTACACCTTC.

This clonotype was seen only once. CDR3 sequence reads: CSSLRGAGETQYF. Here the CDR3 DNA reads TGCAGTTCTCTTAGGGGGGCAGGGGAGACCCAGTACTTC. The rearrangement links TRBV20-1 to TRBJ2-5, with D possibly called TRBD1 or TRBD2 (6 bases each). The CDR3 extends over 13 amino acids. From germline, CDR1 is DFQATT and CDR2 SNEGSKA (reference sequence). The V end was cut by 8 bases, the J end by 5 bases, with 18 bases between.

Points on this clonotype: A much more abundant neighbour one base away suggests this may be a read error. The chain couples TRBV12-3 or TRBV12-4 to TRBJ1-1; D is unclear. The CDR3 is 13 amino acids. The V gene lost 3 bases and the J gene lost 3 bases, with 8 bases spanning the gap. The CDR3 region has the DNA TGTGCCAGCAGTTTTATGAGGGACACTGAAGCTTTCTTT. It translates to CASSFMRDTEAFF.

The gene calls are TRBV10-3 and TRBJ1-1; D is ambiguous. Trimming cost V 0 bases and J 10 bases, with 18 bases left between them. CDR1 ENHRY and CDR2 SYGVKD come from the germline V gene. The CDR3 covers 15 residues. The chain's CDR3 is CAISESGSHVSGAFF. As DNA, the CDR3 is TGTGCCATCAGTGAGTCGGGGTCCCATGTTTCTGGAGCTTTCTTT.

CDR3 DNA sequence: TGTGCCAGCAGCCCGGGAGGGAGCTTTCGGTACGAGCAGTACTTC. This translates into CASSPGGSFRYEQYF. The V call is TRBV7-8, the J call TRBJ2-1; 8 bases align to TRBD2. Gene TRBJ2-7 matches the end of the DNA better, so the J call may be wrong. CDR1 SGHVS and CDR2 FQNEAQ come from the germline V gene. The CDR3 consists of 15 residues.

This clonotype was observed once. A much larger clone differs from this one at a single base, so this may be a read error. CDR3 residues: CASSLQLVLQNEQYF. CDR3 nucleotides: TGTGCCAGCAGCTTACAACTAGTCTTACAGAATGAGCAGTACTTC. The gene calls are TRBV7-9 and TRBJ2-5, with a weak D call TRBD2 (5 bases). Trimming removed 2 bases from V and 11 bases from J, with 21 bases in between. This CDR3 region has 15 residues. Germline values: CDR1 SEHNR, CDR2 FQNEAQ (reference sequence).

This clonotype was observed at least ten times. V gene TRBV4-1 combines with J gene TRBJ1-1; 7 bases are shared with TRBD1. J lost 3 bases, V lost 1 base, and 2 bases had no gene match. CDR1 and CDR2 (germline): MGHRA, YSYEKL. The CDR3 contains 14 residues. The CDR3 region has the DNA TGCGCCAGCAGCCAAGGACAGGGCTACACTGAAGCTTTCTTT. Its translation is CASSQGQGYTEAFF.

This chain connects TRBV5-1 to TRBJ2-1; either TRBD1 or TRBD2 may fit D (6 bases each). The last part of the DNA fits TRBJ2-7 better; the J call may be wrong. CDR1 is SGHRS, CDR2 YFSETQ, per germline. The CDR3 runs 14 residues. CDR3 in DNA: TGCGCCAGCAGCGCGGGACATTCCTACAATGAGCAGTACTTC. Encoded protein: CASSAGHSYNEQYF.

This clonotype was detected only a few times. The gene calls are TRBV7-6 and TRBJ2-5, with TRBD1 as a possible D gene (6 bases). The germline CDR1 and CDR2 sequences are SGHVS and FNYEAQ. The CDR3 length is 16 residues. V was pared by 4 bases and J by 4 bases, with 19 bases between. DNA for the CDR3: TGTGCCAGCAGCTCGGAACCCAACAGGGTTGGAGAGACCCAGTACTTC. This gives the protein CASSSEPNRVGETQYF.

This clonotype has a count of ten or more. The chain couples TRBV20-1 to TRBJ1-1; D is ambiguous. V lost 1 base, J lost 4 bases, and 13 bases lay in between. In germline, CDR1 is DFQATT, CDR2 SNEGSKA (reference sequence). The CDR3 runs to 14 residues. DNA of the CDR3: TGCAGTGCTAGAGCCCTGGGCCAAGGCACTGAAGCTTTCTTT. It is translated as CSARALGQGTEAFF.

The rearrangement links TRBV20-1 to TRBJ2-5; 14 bases align to TRBD2. The J call may be in error: the DNA end matches TRBJ2-7 better. The CDR3 loop spans 15 amino acids. CDR1 is DFQATT and CDR2 is SNEGSKA in the germline V gene (reference sequence). In DNA, the CDR3 is TGCAGTGCTAGTACCGGGACTAGCGGGGGTGACGAGCAGTACTTC. This sequence encodes CSASTGTSGGDEQYF.

This clonotype was counted a few times. J is TRBJ1-4 and V is TRBV7-9; D gene unclear. From germline, CDR1 is SEHNR and CDR2 FQNEAQ (reference sequence). CDR3 length: 13 amino acids. V lost 2 bases to trimming and J lost 3 bases, with 4 bases between them. In DNA form, the CDR3 reads TGTGCCAGCAGCTTAACCTCTAATGAAAAACTGTTTTTT. Protein: CASSLTSNEKLFF.

The chain is built from TRBV12-3 or TRBV12-4 and TRBJ2-2; the match to TRBD2 covers 9 bases. This CDR3 is 15 amino acids long. The J segment lost 7 bases and the V segment lost 3 bases, leaving 6 bases of the junction unmatched. CDR3 coding DNA: TGTGCCAGCAGTTTTGCGGGGGGGCCGAGCGGGGAGCTGTTTTTT. This codes for CASSFAGGPSGELFF.

The CDR3 DNA follows: TGCAGTGCTCGGACTAGCGGGGTTACACGAGATACGCAGTATTTT. It is translated as CSARTSGVTRDTQYF. The V gene is TRBV20-1, the J gene TRBJ2-3; 12 bases align to TRBD2. The CDR3 runs to 15 residues. Losses at the gene ends were 5 bases for V and 5 bases for J; bases not matched to a gene: 8. The V gene's germline CDR1 is DFQATT and CDR2 SNEGSKA (reference sequence).

With respect to this clonotype: A much larger clone is a single base away; this may be a read error. The chain has TRBV18 and TRBJ1-5; unclear D gene. The CDR3 consists of 15 residues. Germline loops: CDR1 KGHSH, CDR2 LQKENI. This chain's CDR3 is CAGSPQKGPNQPQHF. CDR3 nucleotide sequence: TGTGCCGGCTCACCACAGAAAGGGCCCAATCAGCCCCAGCATTTT.

This clonotype was counted between two and nine times. V is TRBV2 and J is TRBJ2-2; D possibly corresponds to TRBD2 (5 bases). There are 14 residues in the CDR3. Germline CDR1 reads SNHLY; CDR2 reads FYNNEI. Trimming pared 8 bases from V and 0 bases from J, leaving 10 bases between. In DNA, the CDR3 is TGTGCCAGCCGGGGATTTTCGAACACCGGGGAGCTGTTTTTT. Translated: CASRGFSNTGELFF. The whole variable domain, filled in from reference TRBV2 and TRBJ2-2, reads EPEVTQTPSHQVTQMGQEVILRCVPISNHLYFYWYRQILGQKVEFLVSFYNNEISEKSEIFDDQFSVERPDGSNFTLKIRSTKLEDSAMYFCASRGFSNTGELFFGEGSRLTVL.

As to this clonotype: This may be a read error, as it is one base from a much larger clone. The J gene is TRBJ1-1, the V gene TRBV29-1, with 9 bases matching TRBD1. With V trimmed by 6 bases and J by 1 base, 6 bases remained unmatched. The CDR3 runs 14 residues. Germline loops: CDR1 SQVTM, CDR2 ANQGSEA. CDR3 region: CSVRQGGKNTEAFF. CDR3 coding DNA: TGCAGCGTAAGACAGGGGGGAAAGAACACTGAAGCTTTCTTT.

This chain uses TRBV7-8 with TRBJ1-2, with D perhaps TRBD1 (6 bases). The CDR3 is 16 amino acids. CDR1 is SGHVS and CDR2 is FQNEAQ in the germline V gene. Trimming took 5 bases from V and 6 from J, leaving 22 bases between them. CDR3 sequence reads: CASSPTGTPTRNGYTF. Here the CDR3 DNA reads TGTGCCAGCAGCCCTACCGGGACACCCACGAGGAATGGCTACACCTTC.

In its sample, this clonotype was seen many times. The chain joins TRBV2 to TRBJ2-1, with D unclear. This CDR3 comprises 12 residues. V was shortened by 4 bases and J by 10 bases, with 11 bases between the two germline ends. CDR1 and CDR2 (germline): SNHLY, FYNNEI. The CDR3 spells CASSATANEQFF. DNA of the CDR3: TGTGCCAGCAGTGCAACTGCCAACGAGCAGTTCTTC. Filled out from reference TRBV2 and TRBJ2-1, the complete variable domain reads EPEVTQTPSHQVTQMGQEVILRCVPISNHLYFYWYRQILGQKVEFLVSFYNNEISEKSEIFDDQFSVERPDGSNFTLKIRSTKLEDSAMYFCASSATANEQFFGPGTRLTVL.

This clonotype was found many times. This chain joins TRBV13 and TRBJ2-7, with D possibly being TRBD2 (6 bases). CDR3 length: 14 amino acids. Germline assignment: CDR1 PRHDT and CDR2 FYEKMQ (reference sequence). Trimming stripped 5 bases from V and 12 bases from J, with 23 bases between. CDR3 in amino acids: CASSAGTGLLGRYF. CDR3 bases: TGTGCCAGCAGCGCCGGGACTGGGCTTCTGGGGCGGTACTTC.

V gene TRBV6-5 combines with J gene TRBJ1-2; 7 bases agree with TRBD1. V was clipped by 7 bases and J by 13 bases; unmatched bases: 12. CDR3 size: 12 residues. Germline assignment: CDR1 MNHEY and CDR2 SVGAGI. The CDR3 is CASNNTGAGCTF. CDR3 bases: TGTGCCAGCAACAATACAGGGGCCGGATGCACCTTC.

The DNA for the CDR3 is TGTGCCAGCAGCCCCAGGGCCAGGCTCGCTTCCTACGAGCAGTACTTC. As protein: CASSPRARLASYEQYF. The rearrangement links TRBV3-1 to TRBJ2-7; D possibly corresponds to TRBD1 (5 bases). This CDR3 spans 16 amino acids. Germline CDR1 reads LGHDT; CDR2 reads YNNKEL (reference sequence). V was shortened by 4 bases and J by 1 base, with 17 bases between the two germline ends.

V usage is TRBV12-3 or TRBV12-4 and J usage is TRBJ2-3; 8 bases match TRBD2. V shed 6 bases, J shed 0 bases, and the junction held 8 bases outside the gene matches. This CDR3 is built from 16 residues. CDR3 DNA sequence: TGTGCCAGCAGCCGAAGCGGGGGAGTCAGCACAGATACGCAGTATTTT. Protein product: CASSRSGGVSTDTQYF.

This chain uses TRBV5-1 with TRBJ1-3; D gene unclear. Trimming stripped 4 bases from V and 0 bases from J, with 14 bases between. The CDR3 runs to 16 residues. Germline CDR1 is SGHRS and CDR2 is YFSETQ. Here the CDR3 reads CASSPGPASSGNTIYF. CDR3 coding DNA: TGCGCCAGCAGCCCCGGTCCCGCGAGCTCTGGAAACACCATATATTTT.

The rearrangement links TRBV5-6 to TRBJ1-4, with D hard to call. Deletions cut 2 bases from V and 2 bases from J, with 13 bases between. CDR3 length equals 16 residues. Germline CDR1 is SGHDT and CDR2 is YYEEEE. CDR3 DNA sequence: TGTGCCAGCAGCTTCGGCCCCCAAAGGACTAATGAAAAACTGTTTTTT. Translated: CASSFGPQRTNEKLFF.

The chain uses TRBV18 and TRBJ1-2; the D gene is possibly TRBD1 (6 bases). The germline V gene encodes CDR1 KGHSH and CDR2 LQKENI. The ends were cut back, 4 bases at V and 4 bases at J, with 19 bases in the middle. The CDR3 is 16 residues long. This chain's CDR3 is CASSLVPGDSIYGYTF. CDR3 nucleotides: TGTGCCAGCTCACTAGTACCAGGGGATAGCATCTATGGCTACACCTTC.

The J gene is TRBJ1-2, the V gene TRBV4-3, with a weak D call TRBD1 (5 bases). V was trimmed by 0 bases and J by 0 bases, leaving 8 bases between them. The length of the CDR3 is 15 residues. Germline CDR1 and CDR2: LGHNA and YSLEER. DNA for the CDR3: TGCGCCAGCAGCCAAGAAGGACACTCTAACTATGGCTACACCTTC. This sequence encodes CASSQEGHSNYGYTF.